This TCR beta chain was captured by sequencing in a study of lymphopenia after photon versus proton radiotherapy (dated by TCRdb to the late 2010s). Broadly, across the study: In patients with gastrointestinal tumors who developed high-grade lymphopenia, the study compared the immunological effects of photon radiation therapy with those of proton radiation therapy. The cohort comprised approximately 21 patients with gastrointestinal tumors who received either photon or proton therapy and then developed lymphopenia. The study was designed to characterize how the impact on the immune system differs between the two radiation modalities. What the authors observed across the whole study: Among patients across the cohort who died, overall survival time showed an inverse correlation with a larger post-nadir drop in TCR diversity. Proton-treated patients stayed relatively stable during treatment, while photon-treated patients lost naive T cells and TCR diversity and gained effector/memory populations. After the lymphocyte count nadir, photon-treated repertoires showed oligoclonal expansion, especially of CD8+ Temra cells, which drove the drop in diversity. The survival association was assessed only in patients who died, and the authors presented better survival with proton therapy as a possibility rather than a demonstrated result.

Of note for this clone: The antigen this receptor binds is unknown. Base qualities are not recorded, but no much larger clone differs from it by a single base.

Preparation of the library involved the immunoSEQ multiplex PCR assay. Alongside multiparametric flow cytometry, deep sequencing of rearranged TCR beta loci was used to profile the T cell repertoires. TCRdb's version of the immuneACCESS table is confined to in-frame rearrangements and falls short of the full clone set. An unresolved V gene accounts for under half of the shortfall where checked; the remainder is of unknown origin. The sample has about 68,000 clones on record, about nine tenths of them singletons. Roughly 2.7% of the sample goes to the ten largest clones. The TCR comes from a woman in her 70s with pancreatic cancer. Sequenced here: peripheral blood, sampled from a patient treated with photon-based radiotherapy.

The nucleotide sequence reads TGTGCCAGCAGCCAAGAAATTCAGTTGAGCACTAGCTCTGGAAACACCATATATTTT. Its translation is CASSQEIQLSTSSGNTIYF. The sequence is built from TRBV4-2 and TRBJ1-3, with the D gene call left open. A distance of 18 bases separates the germline ends of V and J, which lose 0 bases and 0 bases respectively. Reading the germline V gene gives CDR1 LGHNA and CDR2 YNFKEQ. Its CDR3 holds 19 amino acids, cysteine through phenylalanine. The DNA shown is the 57-base CDR3, in frame from base 1.